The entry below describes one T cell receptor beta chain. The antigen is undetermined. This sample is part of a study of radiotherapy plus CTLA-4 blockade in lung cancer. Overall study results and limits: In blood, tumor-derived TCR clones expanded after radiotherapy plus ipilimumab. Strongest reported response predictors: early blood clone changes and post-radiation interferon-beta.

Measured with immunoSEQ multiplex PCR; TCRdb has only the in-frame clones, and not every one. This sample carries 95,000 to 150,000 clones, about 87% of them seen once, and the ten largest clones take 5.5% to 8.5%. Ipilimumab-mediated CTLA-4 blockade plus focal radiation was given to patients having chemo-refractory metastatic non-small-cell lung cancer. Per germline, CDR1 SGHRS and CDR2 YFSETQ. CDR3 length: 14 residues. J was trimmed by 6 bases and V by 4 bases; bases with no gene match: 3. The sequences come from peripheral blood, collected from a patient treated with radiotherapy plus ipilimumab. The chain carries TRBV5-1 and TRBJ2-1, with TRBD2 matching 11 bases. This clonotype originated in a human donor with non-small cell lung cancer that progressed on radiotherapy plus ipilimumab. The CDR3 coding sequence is TGCGCCAGCAGCGGGACTAGCGGTCCCAATGAGCAGTTCTTC. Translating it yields CASSGTSGPNEQFF.